The following is a T cell receptor beta chain sequence with its context. Full-length variable regions came from constant-region reverse primers plus semi-nested Nested Universal Primer A PCR. MiXCR, run by TCRdb on the 5' RACE reads, gives a single entry per CDR3 protein. The top ten clones hold around 4% of a sample with some 31,000 distinct CDR3 sequences, roughly 25% of them seen once. The CDR3 is 15 residues long. Trimming removed 3 bases from V and 1 base from J, with 13 bases in between. The germline gives CDR1 KGHSH, CDR2 LQKENI. Material for sequencing was naive CD4+ T cells sorted from a lymph node. Subset denoted: naive CD4+ T cells, CD4+CD45RA+CD25-. The TCR was taken from a female donor with breast cancer. The gene calls are TRBV18 and TRBJ2-7; tentatively, D is TRBD1 (6 bases). CDR3 amino acids: CASSPTGLTSYEQYF. CDR3 nucleotides: TGTGCCAGCTCACCGACAGGCTTGACTTCCTACGAGCAGTACTTC.